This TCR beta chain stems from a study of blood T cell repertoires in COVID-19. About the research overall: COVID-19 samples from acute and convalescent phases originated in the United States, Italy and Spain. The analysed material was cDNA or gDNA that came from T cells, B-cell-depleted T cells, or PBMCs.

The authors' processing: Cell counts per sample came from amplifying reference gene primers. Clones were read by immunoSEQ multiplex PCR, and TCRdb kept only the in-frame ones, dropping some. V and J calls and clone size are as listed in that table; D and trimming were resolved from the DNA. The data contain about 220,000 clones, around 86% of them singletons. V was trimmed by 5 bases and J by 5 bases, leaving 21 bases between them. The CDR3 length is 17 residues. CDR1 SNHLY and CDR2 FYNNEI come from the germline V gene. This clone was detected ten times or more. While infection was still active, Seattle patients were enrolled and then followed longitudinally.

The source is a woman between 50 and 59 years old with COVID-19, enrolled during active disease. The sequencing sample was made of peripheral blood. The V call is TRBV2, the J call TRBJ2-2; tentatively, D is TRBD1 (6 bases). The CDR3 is CASSQPLRGIETGELFF. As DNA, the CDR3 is TGTGCCAGCAGTCAACCACTCAGGGGAATAGAGACCGGGGAGCTGTTTTTT. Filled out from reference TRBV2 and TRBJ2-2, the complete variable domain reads EPEVTQTPSHQVTQMGQEVILRCVPISNHLYFYWYRQILGQKVEFLVSFYNNEISEKSEIFDDQFSVERPDGSNFTLKIRSTKLEDSAMYFCASSQPLRGIETGELFFGEGSRLTVL.